This note documents a single TCR beta chain sequence. The sample belongs to a study of graft-versus-host responses after intestinal transplantation. From germline, CDR1 is LGHNT and CDR2 FRNRAP. Trimming shortened V by 5 bases and J by 6 bases, and 28 bases separated the two germline ends. CDR3 length equals 18 residues. The data were produced by immunoSEQ multiplex PCR, yet TCRdb's version contains in-frame clones alone and is incomplete. The sample consists of some 14,000 clones, more than 70% of them appearing once. The rearrangement joins TRBV12-5 to TRBJ1-2; D not resolved. The starting material was bone marrow, obtained around 120 days after intestinal transplantation. The sequence derives from a human patient who received an intestinal transplant, so some T cells may come from the graft donor. The CDR3 reads CASGMSRVREEKSDGYTF. The CDR3 nucleotides are TGTGCTAGTGGTATGAGCCGCGTCCGGGAGGAGAAATCAGATGGCTACACCTTC.